The rows below give T cell receptor beta chains drawn from one sample of a study of T cell responses to AZD1222 COVID-19 vaccine. The table came from immunoSEQ multiplex PCR; TCRdb's copy has only in-frame clones and leaves some out. The table lists roughly 91,000 clones, roughly nine tenths of them singletons. Material: peripheral blood, obtained on day 0 of AZD1222 vaccination. Receptors originate from an adult in good health. Each CDR3 is given with its conserved first and last residue. The order of the fields is CDR3 DNA, CDR3 protein, D gene, V gene, clone size, CDR3 length, J gene. A D gene is named only where the DNA matches it firmly. The listing skips clone size in some rows; elsewhere it reads once, few, many or a size class.

CDR3 DNA: TGCAGCGTTGTCGCGGGAACCTACGAGCAGTACTTC; CDR3 protein: CSVVAGTYEQYF; D gene: NA; V gene: TRBV29-1; clone size: NA; CDR3 length: 12; J gene: TRBJ2-7
CDR3 DNA: TGCAGTGCTAGTCCTCCTGTCCCTCCGAGCTCCTACAATGAGCAGTTCTTC; CDR3 protein: CSASPPVPPSSYNEQFF; D gene: NA; V gene: TRBV20-1; clone size: NA; CDR3 length: 17; J gene: TRBJ2-1
CDR3 DNA: TGTGCCAGCAGTTACGTGGAGCCCGGGGAGCTGTTTTTT; CDR3 protein: CASSYVEPGELFF; D gene: NA; V gene: TRBV6-2/TRBV6-3; clone size: NA; CDR3 length: 13; J gene: TRBJ2-2
CDR3 DNA: TGTGCCAGCAGCTTGGTGGGTTACGAGCAGTACTTC; CDR3 protein: CASSLVGYEQYF; D gene: NA; V gene: TRBV5-4; clone size: NA; CDR3 length: 12; J gene: TRBJ2-7
CDR3 DNA: TGTGCCAGCACCCCGGGACAGGCCCTTACTAACTATGGCTACACCTTC; CDR3 protein: CASTPGQALTNYGYTF; D gene: TRBD1; V gene: TRBV5-8; clone size: NA; CDR3 length: 16; J gene: TRBJ1-2
CDR3 DNA: TGCGCCAGCAGCCAAGATGCGGTGGACAGGGCCACTGAAGCTTTCTTT; CDR3 protein: CASSQDAVDRATEAFF; D gene: TRBD1; V gene: TRBV4-1; clone size: NA; CDR3 length: 16; J gene: TRBJ1-1
CDR3 DNA: TGTGCCAGCAGCTTAACGGGCGGTTCCTACGAGCAGTACTTC; CDR3 protein: CASSLTGGSYEQYF; D gene: NA; V gene: TRBV7-9; clone size: NA; CDR3 length: 14; J gene: TRBJ2-7
CDR3 DNA: TGTGCCAGCAGCTTAGCGGGAGGACTTTACGAGCAGTACTTC; CDR3 protein: CASSLAGGLYEQYF; D gene: NA; V gene: TRBV7-2; clone size: NA; CDR3 length: 14; J gene: TRBJ2-7
CDR3 DNA: TGTGCCAGTAGTCTCGAGACTAGCGGGAGGGCAATCAATGAGCAGTTCTTC; CDR3 protein: CASSLETSGRAINEQFF; D gene: TRBD2; V gene: TRBV19; clone size: NA; CDR3 length: 17; J gene: TRBJ2-1
CDR3 DNA: TGTGCCAGCTGTACACTTCCGGGACTGGACCAAGAGACCCAGTACTTC; CDR3 protein: CASCTLPGLDQETQYF; D gene: NA; V gene: TRBV2; clone size: NA; CDR3 length: 16; J gene: TRBJ2-5
CDR3 DNA: TGTGCCAGCAGCCCGCCGAGCGGGGGTCTGGAGACCCAGTACTTC; CDR3 protein: CASSPPSGGLETQYF; D gene: TRBD2; V gene: TRBV6-2/TRBV6-3; clone size: NA; CDR3 length: 15; J gene: TRBJ2-5
CDR3 DNA: TGTGCCAGCAGAGAGCGGGAGGGGCAGCCCCAGCATTTT; CDR3 protein: CASREREGQPQHF; D gene: NA; V gene: TRBV2; clone size: NA; CDR3 length: 13; J gene: TRBJ1-5
CDR3 DNA: TGCGCCAGCGGCCGCTCTAATGAGCAGTTCTTC; CDR3 protein: CASGRSNEQFF; D gene: NA; V gene: TRBV10-1; clone size: NA; CDR3 length: 11; J gene: TRBJ2-1
CDR3 DNA: TGTGCCAGCAGCTTAGTGGCTTACACTGAAGCTTTCTTT; CDR3 protein: CASSLVAYTEAFF; D gene: NA; V gene: TRBV7-2; clone size: NA; CDR3 length: 13; J gene: TRBJ1-1
CDR3 DNA: TGCAGCGTTGAAAGGGGAAGGTTGAACACTGAAGCTTTCTTT; CDR3 protein: CSVERGRLNTEAFF; D gene: NA; V gene: TRBV29-1; clone size: few; CDR3 length: 14; J gene: TRBJ1-1
CDR3 DNA: TGTGCCAGCAGTTACTCGTGGCAGGGGGTAGAGGAGCAGTACTTC; CDR3 protein: CASSYSWQGVEEQYF; D gene: TRBD1; V gene: TRBV6-5; clone size: NA; CDR3 length: 15; J gene: TRBJ2-7
CDR3 DNA: TGCGCCAGCAGCGCTACCACCTCATCGGGCCCCAGGTTC; CDR3 protein: CASSATTSSGPRF; D gene: NA; V gene: TRBV10-1; clone size: NA; CDR3 length: 13; J gene: TRBJ2-7
CDR3 DNA: TGTGCCAGCAATACCCGAAGCGGGATTGGCAATGAGCAGTTCTTC; CDR3 protein: CASNTRSGIGNEQFF; D gene: TRBD2; V gene: TRBV6-5; clone size: NA; CDR3 length: 15; J gene: TRBJ2-1
CDR3 DNA: TGTGCCAGCAGCTTAGTGGGCAGCGAGCAGTACTTC; CDR3 protein: CASSLVGSEQYF; D gene: NA; V gene: TRBV7-2; clone size: NA; CDR3 length: 12; J gene: TRBJ2-7
CDR3 DNA: TGTGCCAGCAGTCGGGGACTAGCGGGATTTTCTACCGGGGAGCTGTTTTTT; CDR3 protein: CASSRGLAGFSTGELFF; D gene: TRBD2; V gene: TRBV2; clone size: NA; CDR3 length: 17; J gene: TRBJ2-2
CDR3 DNA: TGCGCCAGCAGCCAAGATGGGGGGATGGGGAGGAATAATTCACCCCTCCACTTT; CDR3 protein: CASSQDGGMGRNNSPLHF; D gene: NA; V gene: TRBV4-1; clone size: NA; CDR3 length: 18; J gene: TRBJ1-6
CDR3 DNA: TGTGCCAGCAGTGAATCCGTAGGTGGCTACACCTTC; CDR3 protein: CASSESVGGYTF; D gene: NA; V gene: TRBV6-1; clone size: NA; CDR3 length: 12; J gene: TRBJ1-2
CDR3 DNA: TGTGCCAGCAGCCAACAGGCTAGCGGGAGCTACGAGCAGTACTTC; CDR3 protein: CASSQQASGSYEQYF; D gene: TRBD2; V gene: TRBV6-5; clone size: NA; CDR3 length: 15; J gene: TRBJ2-7
CDR3 DNA: TGTGCCAGCAGCCAAGCGGGAGGCACAGATACGCAGTATTTT; CDR3 protein: CASSQAGGTDTQYF; D gene: TRBD2; V gene: TRBV11-3; clone size: NA; CDR3 length: 14; J gene: TRBJ2-3
CDR3 DNA: TGTGCCTTATCCCGAACTGGACAAATGAACACTGAAGCTTTCTTT; CDR3 protein: CALSRTGQMNTEAFF; D gene: NA; V gene: TRBV30; clone size: NA; CDR3 length: 15; J gene: TRBJ1-1
CDR3 DNA: TGTGCCAGCAGCTTAGATCCTCAAGGAGCAGAGCAGTTCTTC; CDR3 protein: CASSLDPQGAEQFF; D gene: NA; V gene: TRBV11-2; clone size: NA; CDR3 length: 14; J gene: TRBJ2-1
CDR3 DNA: TGCGCCAGCAGTGAGTCGGGTCAGACAACTAATGAAAAACTGTTTTTT; CDR3 protein: CASSESGQTTNEKLFF; D gene: NA; V gene: TRBV10-2; clone size: NA; CDR3 length: 16; J gene: TRBJ1-4
CDR3 DNA: TGTGCCAGCAGCTTATCTTGGGGGGGACGAAATTCACCCCTCCACTTT; CDR3 protein: CASSLSWGGRNSPLHF; D gene: NA; V gene: TRBV7-9; clone size: NA; CDR3 length: 16; J gene: TRBJ1-6